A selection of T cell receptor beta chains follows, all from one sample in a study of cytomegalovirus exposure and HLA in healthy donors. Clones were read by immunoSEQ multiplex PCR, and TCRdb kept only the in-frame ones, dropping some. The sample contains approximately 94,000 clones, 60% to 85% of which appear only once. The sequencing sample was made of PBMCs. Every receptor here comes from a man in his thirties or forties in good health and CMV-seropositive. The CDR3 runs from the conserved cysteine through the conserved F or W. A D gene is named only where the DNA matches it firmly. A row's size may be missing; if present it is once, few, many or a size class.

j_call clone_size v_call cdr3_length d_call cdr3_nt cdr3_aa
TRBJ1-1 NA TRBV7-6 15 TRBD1 TGTGCCAGCAGCTTAATGGGACAGATGAACACTGAAGCTTTCTTT CASSLMGQMNTEAFF
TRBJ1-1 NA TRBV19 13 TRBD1 TGTGCCAGTAGTGACAGGGGGCTTACTGAAGCTTTCTTT CASSDRGLTEAFF
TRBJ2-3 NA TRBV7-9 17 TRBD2 TGTGCCAGCAGCTCCCCAGCGGTAGTGCGGGAGTCAGATACGCAGTATTTT CASSSPAVVRESDTQYF
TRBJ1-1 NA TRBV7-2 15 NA TGTGCCAGCAGCTTAATCGACCCCCAGGACACTGAAGCTTTCTTT CASSLIDPQDTEAFF
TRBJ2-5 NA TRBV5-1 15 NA TGCGCCAGCAGCTTGTTAAAGGGGATAGGAGAGACCCAGTACTTC CASSLLKGIGETQYF
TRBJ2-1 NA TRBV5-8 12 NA TGTGCCAGTCTCGGGAGTTACAATGAGCAGTTCTTC CASLGSYNEQFF
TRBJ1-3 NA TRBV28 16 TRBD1 TGTGCCAGCAATCCCCGTTCAGGGGGTAAGGGAAACACCATATATTTT CASNPRSGGKGNTIYF
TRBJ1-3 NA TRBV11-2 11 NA TGTGCCAGCAGCTCAGGAAACACCATATATTTT CASSSGNTIYF
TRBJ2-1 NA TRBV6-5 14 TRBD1 TGTGCCAGCAGTTCAGTCCAGGGGGACAATGAGCAGTTCTTC CASSSVQGDNEQFF
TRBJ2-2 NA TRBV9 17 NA TGTGCCAGCAGCCCTCACGGTAGTCTGGGGGGCACCGGGGAGCTGTTTTTT CASSPHGSLGGTGELFF
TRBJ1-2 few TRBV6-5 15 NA TGTGCCAGCAGTGCGGAAGGGGCCAAGAACTATGGCTACACCTTC CASSAEGAKNYGYTF
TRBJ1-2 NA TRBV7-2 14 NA TGTGCCAGCAGCTTTACACAAGCTAACTATGGCTACACCTTC CASSFTQANYGYTF
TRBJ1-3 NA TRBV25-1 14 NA TGTGCCAGCAGTGAAGGGGGGGCTGGAAACACCATATATTTT CASSEGGAGNTIYF
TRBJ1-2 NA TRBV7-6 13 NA TGTGCCAGCAGCCAGTCCGGGTGGTATGGCTACACCTTC CASSQSGWYGYTF
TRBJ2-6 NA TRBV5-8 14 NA TGTGCCAGCAGGGCTTGGTCTGGGGCCAACGTCCTGACTTTC CASRAWSGANVLTF
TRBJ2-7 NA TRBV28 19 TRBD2 TGTGCCAGCAGTACCCGGACTAGCGGGAGGGCCTATCGGCCCTACGAGCAGTACTTC CASSTRTSGRAYRPYEQYF
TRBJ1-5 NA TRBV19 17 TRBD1 TGTGCCAGTAGTATAGGGACAGGGGGCCCTAGCAATCAGCCCCAGCATTTT CASSIGTGGPSNQPQHF
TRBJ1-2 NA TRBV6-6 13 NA TGTGCCAGCAGCCACGGGGGGAGCTATGGCTACACCTTC CASSHGGSYGYTF
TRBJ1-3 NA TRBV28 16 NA TGTGCCAGCAGTTTATTCAGGCCGAGCTCTGGAAACACCATATATTTT CASSLFRPSSGNTIYF
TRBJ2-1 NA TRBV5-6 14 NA TGTGCCAGCAGATATGGCAGGGGCGTCAATGAGCAGTTCTTC CASRYGRGVNEQFF
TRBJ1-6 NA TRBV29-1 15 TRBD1 TGCAGCGCCCGGACAGGCCTCTCCTATAATTCACCCCTCCACTTT CSARTGLSYNSPLHF
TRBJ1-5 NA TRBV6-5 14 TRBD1 TGTGCCAGCAGTTCGGACAGGGGGCTTCGGCCCCAGCATTTT CASSSDRGLRPQHF
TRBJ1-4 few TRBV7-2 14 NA TGTGCCAGCAGTACTCAAGGGGGAGGGGAAAAACTGTTTTTT CASSTQGGGEKLFF
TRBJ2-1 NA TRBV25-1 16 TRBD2 TGTGCCAGCAGTGAATACCTAGCGGAAGATTACAATGAGCAGTTCTTC CASSEYLAEDYNEQFF
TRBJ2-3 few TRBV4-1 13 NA TGCGCCAGCAGCCAAGCGGGGGAAGATACGCAGTATTTT CASSQAGEDTQYF
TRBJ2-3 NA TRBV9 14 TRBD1 TGTGCCAGCAGCGTGGGCGACAGGGGTGATACGCAGTATTTT CASSVGDRGDTQYF
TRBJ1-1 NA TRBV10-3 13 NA TGTGCCATCAGTGGGACAGAGAACACTGAAGCTTTCTTT CAISGTENTEAFF
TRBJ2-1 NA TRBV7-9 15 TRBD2 TGTGCCAGCAGCAAACTAGCGGGGGGCTACAATGAGCAGTTCTTC CASSKLAGGYNEQFF
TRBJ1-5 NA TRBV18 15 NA TGTGCCAGCTCACCAACAGGGAATAGAGATCAGCCCCAGCATTTT CASSPTGNRDQPQHF
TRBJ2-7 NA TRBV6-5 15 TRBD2 TGTGCCAGCACTCCTCTAGCGGGAGGAGCCTACGAGCAGTACTTC CASTPLAGGAYEQYF
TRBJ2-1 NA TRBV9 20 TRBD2 TGTGCCAGCAGCGTAGATGGGACTGACCCGGGACTAGGGATCTACAATGAGCAGTTCTTC CASSVDGTDPGLGIYNEQFF
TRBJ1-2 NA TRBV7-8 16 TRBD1 TGTGCCAGCAGCCAGGGACAGGGATACTCCACCTATGGCTACACCTTC CASSQGQGYSTYGYTF
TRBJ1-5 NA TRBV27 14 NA TGTGCCAGCAGTTTCGTTGGCAACAATCAGCCCCAGCATTTT CASSFVGNNQPQHF
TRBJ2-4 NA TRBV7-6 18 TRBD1 TGTGCCAGCAGCTTAGGGTCCGGGACAGGGGAGTGGTCGAACATTCAGTACTTC CASSLGSGTGEWSNIQYF
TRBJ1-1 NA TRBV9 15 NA TGTGCCAGCAGCGCGTCGGGGGGTGTAAACACTGAAGCTTTCTTT CASSASGGVNTEAFF
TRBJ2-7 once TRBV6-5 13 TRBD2 TGTGCCAGCAACGCGGGAGGCGCCTACGAGCAGTACTTC CASNAGGAYEQYF
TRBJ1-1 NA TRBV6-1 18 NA TGTGCCAGCAGTGATCCACGAACAAAATTAGGGCGGTCGGGAGAAGCTTTCTTT CASSDPRTKLGRSGEAFF
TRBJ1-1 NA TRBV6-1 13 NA TGTGCCAGCAACGACTTGATGAACACTGAAGCTTTCTTT CASNDLMNTEAFF
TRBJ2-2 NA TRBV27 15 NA TGTGCCAGCAGCATTCGACAGACGCACGCCGGGGAGCTGTTTTTT CASSIRQTHAGELFF
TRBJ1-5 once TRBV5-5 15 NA TGTGCCAGCAGCTACCTGGGGGGTACCAATCAGCCCCAGCATTTT CASSYLGGTNQPQHF
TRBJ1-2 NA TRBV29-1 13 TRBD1 TGCAGCGTTCGGACAGGGGGGATTGATGGCTACACCTTC CSVRTGGIDGYTF
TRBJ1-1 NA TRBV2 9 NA TGTGCCATCTTCACTGAAGCTTTCTTT CAIFTEAFF
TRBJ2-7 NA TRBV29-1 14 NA TGCAGCGTTGAATGGCGGGACCGAGCCTACGAGCAGTACTTC CSVEWRDRAYEQYF
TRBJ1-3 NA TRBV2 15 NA TGTGCCAGCAGCATGACAGCCATTTTTGGAAACACCATATATTTT CASSMTAIFGNTIYF
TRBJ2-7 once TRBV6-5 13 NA TGTGCCAGCAGTTATGAAGGGGCCAACGAGCAGTACTTC CASSYEGANEQYF
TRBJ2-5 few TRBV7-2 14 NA TGTGCCAGCAGCTTATGGGCAGGGAGGGAGACCCAGTACTTC CASSLWAGRETQYF